This is a list of T cell receptor beta chains from one sample in a study of T-cell reconstitution after alpha-beta-depleted transplantation in children. TCRdb independently ran MiXCR on the PCR reads; one entry per CDR3 protein. Of approximately 150,000 distinct CDR3 sequences listed, more than 8% are singletons. The source material was PBMCs, mostly from graft donor cells, sampled 180 days after TCRalphabeta/CD19-depleted stem cell transplant. All receptors derive from a female patient younger than 10 who had a stem cell transplant for congenital amegakaryocytic thrombocytopenia, so the T cells may come from the graft donor. CDR3s include the opening cysteine and the closing phenylalanine or tryptophan. A D gene is named only where the DNA matches it firmly. Clone size is not always given. Where it is, it says once, few, many or a class for expanded clones.

CDR3nt	CDR3aa	v_gene	abundance	j_gene	d_gene
TGCGCCAGCAGCTTAGGATTTGGGACTGAAGCTTTCTTT	CASSLGFGTEAFF	TRBV5-1	many	TRBJ1-1	.
TGCGCCAGCAGCTCCCCGACTAGCGTTGAGCAGTTCTTC	CASSSPTSVEQFF	TRBV5-1	many	TRBJ2-1	TRBD2
TGTGCCACCAGTGACCCCGGACAGAAGACGGAGTATTTT	CATSDPGQKTEYF	TRBV24-1	few	TRBJ2-3	.
TGCGCCAGCAGCTTGGTTGATGCTGGCGATGAGCAGTTCTTC	CASSLVDAGDEQFF	TRBV5-1	few	TRBJ2-1	.
TGTGCCAGCAGCGTAGTGGGGGGGAGGAACACTGAAGCTTTCTTT	CASSVVGGRNTEAFF	TRBV9	.	TRBJ1-1	.
TGCGCCAGCAGCCAGTTACAGGGAGCAATTAATTCACCCCTCCACTTT	CASSQLQGAINSPLHF	TRBV4-1	many	TRBJ1-6	.
TGCGCCAGCAGAATGGGACAGACCTACGAGCAGTACTTC	CASRMGQTYEQYF	TRBV5-1	many	TRBJ2-7	TRBD1
TGCAGTGCTAGAGTTCCTTTGAAACAGGGTAACTATGGCTACACCTTC	CSARVPLKQGNYGYTF	TRBV20-1	few	TRBJ1-2	.
TGTGCCAGCAGCTTAGATAGGGGTGTTAATGAGCAGTTCTTC	CASSLDRGVNEQFF	TRBV7-9	.	TRBJ2-1	.
TGTGCCAGCAGATACCAGGGCACAGATACGCAGTATTTT	CASRYQGTDTQYF	TRBV5-5	many	TRBJ2-3	.
TGCAGTGCTAGGATCAGGGGCCTTAATGGCTACACCTTC	CSARIRGLNGYTF	TRBV20-1	.	TRBJ1-2	.
TGTGCCAGCAGTCCCACTAGCGGGAGAGATACGCAGTATTTT	CASSPTSGRDTQYF	TRBV6-1	many	TRBJ2-3	TRBD2
TGTGCCAGCTCACCGGATATGGCAGGTCTTTCCTACGAGCAGTACTTC	CASSPDMAGLSYEQYF	TRBV18	many	TRBJ2-7	.
TGTGCCAGCAGCCTGCCAAGTCAGAACACCGGGGAGCTGTTTTTT	CASSLPSQNTGELFF	TRBV5-6	.	TRBJ2-2	.
TGTGCCAGCAGTGGGGGACAGGGGGCTTACGAGCAGTACTTC	CASSGGQGAYEQYF	TRBV27	many	TRBJ2-7	TRBD1
TGCGCCAGCAGCTTGGAAGTAGCGGGTGGTGAGCAGTTCTTC	CASSLEVAGGEQFF	TRBV5-1	.	TRBJ2-1	TRBD2
TGTGCCAGCAGCCAAGGACCGGGACTAGGTTTTGATACGCAGTATTTT	CASSQGPGLGFDTQYF	TRBV9	many	TRBJ2-3	TRBD2
TGTGCCAGCAGTTTGTGGTGGGGGGCGGATAGCAATCAGCCCCAGCATTTT	CASSLWWGADSNQPQHF	TRBV28	.	TRBJ1-5	.
TGTGCCAGCAGCTCCCTTCAGCGGGAGTGGAGCACAGATACGCAGTATTTT	CASSSLQREWSTDTQYF	TRBV5-6	many	TRBJ2-3	TRBD2
TGTGCCAGCAGTGACGGATATAAGGACACCGGGGAGCTGTTTTTT	CASSDGYKDTGELFF	TRBV25-1	many	TRBJ2-2	.
TGTGCCAGCAGCCAAGAACCGGGACTAGCGGGGGTTCGGGAGACCCAGTACTTC	CASSQEPGLAGVRETQYF	TRBV4-2	few	TRBJ2-5	TRBD2
TGTGCCAGCAGCTTAGGTTACGGGGGGCGCAACCCCTACGAGCAGTACTTC	CASSLGYGGRNPYEQYF	TRBV7-9	few	TRBJ2-7	.
TGTGCCAGCAGCTTGCCAGGGTCGGAGCTTGAAGCTTTCTTT	CASSLPGSELEAFF	TRBV5-6	many	TRBJ1-1	.
TGTGCCAGCCGTACCCTAGCGGGGGGGGGAGAGACCCAGTACTTC	CASRTLAGGGETQYF	TRBV28	few	TRBJ2-5	TRBD2
TGTGCCAGCAGCCAACTTTTACTTCCACAGGGGGCGAACACCGGGGAGCTGTTTTTT	CASSQLLLPQGANTGELFF	TRBV3-1	many	TRBJ2-2	TRBD1
TGCAGCGTTGCGGAGTGGGGGGGAGCGCGCCAAGAGACCCAGTACTTC	CSVAEWGGARQETQYF	TRBV29-1	.	TRBJ2-5	TRBD2
TGCAGTGCCACCCCCCCCGACAGGGGCGCTTACAATGAGCAGTTCTTC	CSATPPDRGAYNEQFF	TRBV20-1	many	TRBJ2-1	TRBD1
TGCAGTGCCGTAGAAGACAGGGACGAGCAGTACTTC	CSAVEDRDEQYF	TRBV20-1	few	TRBJ2-7	TRBD1
TGCAGTGCTAGAGTCCCTACTAGCGGGATCTCCTACGAGCAGTACTTC	CSARVPTSGISYEQYF	TRBV20-1	many	TRBJ2-7	TRBD2
TGCAGCGTTGGAGGGAGTATCTACGAGCAGTACTTC	CSVGGSIYEQYF	TRBV29-1	many	TRBJ2-7	.
TGCAGTGCCTTAAACAGGGATATCGTCTATGGCTACACCTTC	CSALNRDIVYGYTF	TRBV20-1	.	TRBJ1-2	.
TGCAGCGTTGAAGATCCGGGTAGGACCATGTACCAAGAGACCCAGTACTTC	CSVEDPGRTMYQETQYF	TRBV29-1	many	TRBJ2-5	.
TGTGCCAGCAGTTTCAGTGGCCAGCCCCAGCATTTT	CASSFSGQPQHF	TRBV28	.	TRBJ1-5	.